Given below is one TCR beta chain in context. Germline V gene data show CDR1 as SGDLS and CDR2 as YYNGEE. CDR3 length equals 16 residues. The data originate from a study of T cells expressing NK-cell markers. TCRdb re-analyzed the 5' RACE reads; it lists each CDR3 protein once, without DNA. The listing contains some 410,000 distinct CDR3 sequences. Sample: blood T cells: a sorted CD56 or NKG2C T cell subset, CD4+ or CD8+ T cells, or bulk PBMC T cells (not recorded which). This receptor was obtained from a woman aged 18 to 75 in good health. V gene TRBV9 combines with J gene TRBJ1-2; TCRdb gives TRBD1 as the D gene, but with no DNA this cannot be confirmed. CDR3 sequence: CASSALSEGGGYGYTF.